This TCR beta chain is drawn from a study of T-cell memory formation after mild COVID-19. MiXCR, run by TCRdb on the 5' RACE reads, gives a single entry per CDR3 protein. The table shows 100,000 to 150,000 distinct CDR3 sequences, with roughly 6.2% occurring only once. The receptor was derived from an adult woman who had mild COVID-19 (a few samples of this study predate the infection). Cell type and time point are not known. Sequencing was performed on PBMCs or a T cell subset sorted from them (not recorded which).

The CDR3 loop reads CASSLAPSSYNEQFF. CDR3 nucleotide sequence: TGTGCCAGCAGCTTGGCCCCAAGCTCCTACAATGAGCAGTTCTTC. V and J are TRBV5-6 and TRBJ2-1; unclear D gene. The CDR3 consists of 15 residues. Deletions cut 0 bases from V and 0 bases from J, with 7 bases between. Germline CDR1 and CDR2: SGHDT and YYEEEE.